Presented here are 12 T cell receptor beta chains from one specimen sequenced in a study of shared clonotypes between healthy human individuals. Produced via immunoSEQ multiplex PCR; TCRdb's table is partial and in-frame only. The data show millions of clones, just over 90% seen once. The sample consisted of naive CD4+ T cells sorted from blood. Specified subset: CD45RA+ positively selected. These receptors were obtained from a man aged 18 to 35 in good health.

The gene calls are TRBV11-1 and TRBJ1-2; 9 positions agree with TRBD1. In germline, CDR1 is SGHAT, CDR2 FQDESV (reference sequence). The CDR3 is 14 residues long. J was trimmed by 2 bases and V by 5 bases; bases with no gene match: 3. The DNA of the CDR3 is TGTGCCAGCAGCCCGGGACAGGGAAACTATGGCTACACCTTC. Protein: CASSPGQGNYGYTF.

This chain connects TRBV5-6 to TRBJ1-3; 10 positions agree with TRBD1. CDR3 size: 15 residues. From germline, CDR1 is SGHDT and CDR2 YYEEEE. The ends lost 2 bases at V and 4 bases at J; junction bases unmatched: 3. In nucleotides, the CDR3 is TGTGCCAGCAGCTTCGGGACAGGGGTGGGAAACACCATATATTTT. Protein product: CASSFGTGVGNTIYF.

This clone was picked up a small number of times. The V call is TRBV18, the J call TRBJ1-5; D uncertain. This CDR3 is built from 13 residues. Germline lookup yields CDR1 KGHSH and CDR2 LQKENI. Trimming took off 0 bases at V and 11 bases at J, with 11 bases between the two ends. The CDR3 reads CASSPPNRVTQHF. Here the CDR3 DNA reads TGTGCCAGCTCACCACCGAATCGGGTGACCCAGCATTTT.

The rearrangement joins TRBV6-1 to TRBJ2-6; TRBD2 is a possible D gene (5 bases). This CDR3 has 18 amino acids. V was pared by 2 bases and J by 0 bases, with 14 bases between. The germline CDR1 and CDR2 sequences are MNHNS and SASEGT. CDR3 coding DNA: TGTGCCAGCAGTGAAACCCGGACGGGGAACTCTGGGGCCAACGTCCTGACTTTC. Translating gives CASSETRTGNSGANVLTF.

The chain uses TRBV11-2 and TRBJ1-2; perhaps TRBD1 as D (6 bases). Per the germline V gene, CDR1 is SGHAT and CDR2 is FQNNGV. Trimming removed 0 bases at V and 7 bases at J, with 9 bases between. The CDR3 runs to 13 residues. CDR3 region: CASSLDIGGGYTF. The CDR3 DNA reads TGTGCCAGCAGCTTAGATATAGGGGGTGGCTACACCTTC.

On this clone itself: Distinct nucleotide sequences in the sample also encode this CDR3. V is TRBV2 and J is TRBJ2-3; D gene unclear. The CDR3 is 11 residues long. The V gene's germline CDR1 is SNHLY and CDR2 FYNNEI. With 6 bases removed from V and 5 bases from J, the gap between germline ends came to 6 bases. The DNA for the CDR3 is TGTGCCAGCAGCTTACTAGATACGCAGTATTTT. As protein: CASSLLDTQYF. Looking up the rest from reference TRBV2 and TRBJ2-3 gives the full variable domain: EPEVTQTPSHQVTQMGQEVILRCVPISNHLYFYWYRQILGQKVEFLVSFYNNEISEKSEIFDDQFSVERPDGSNFTLKIRSTKLEDSAMYFCASSLLDTQYFGPGTRLTVL.

Comments on this clone: The sample carries other DNA sequences with the same CDR3. The V call is TRBV2, the J call TRBJ2-3; 11 positions agree with TRBD2. J was trimmed by 2 bases and V by 4 bases; bases with no gene match: 2. Germline CDR1 is SNHLY and CDR2 is FYNNEI. The CDR3 loop spans 15 amino acids. CDR3: CASSGLAGNTDTQYF. The CDR3 region has the DNA TGTGCCAGCAGTGGACTAGCGGGGAACACAGATACGCAGTATTTT.

CDR3 in DNA: TGTGCCAGCAGCCAGAGCAGGGCCACTGAAGCTTTCTTT. Residues: CASSQSRATEAFF. V gene TRBV14 combines with J gene TRBJ1-1; a weak D match, TRBD1 (5 bases). The CDR3 runs 13 residues. Germline CDR1 is SGHDN and CDR2 is FVKESK. Trimming took off 3 bases at V and 4 bases at J, with 9 bases between the two ends. The entire variable domain, with the rest obtained from reference TRBV14 and TRBJ1-1, is as follows: EAGVTQFPSHSVIEKGQTVTLRCDPISGHDNLYWYRRVMGKEIKFLLHFVKESKQDESGMPNNRFLAERTGGTYSTLKVQPAELEDSGVYFCASSQSRATEAFFGQGTRLTVV.

This clone was seen only once. The rearrangement links TRBV2 to TRBJ2-7; D may correspond to TRBD1 or TRBD2 (5 bases each). V dropped 4 bases and J dropped 3 bases, with 16 bases sitting between them. The CDR3 is made up of 15 amino acids. Germline V CDR1 and CDR2: SNHLY, FYNNEI. Here the CDR3 DNA reads TGTGCCAGCAGTGTGAGGGGAACGACCTACTACGAGCAGTACTTC. Translated, it gives CASSVRGTTYYEQYF.

V and J are TRBV28 and TRBJ2-4; maybe TRBD1 (5 bases). The CDR3 runs 16 residues. V lost 5 bases to trimming and J lost 2 bases, with 16 bases between them. Germline V gene sequence: CDR1 MDHEN, CDR2 SYDVKM. CDR3: CASSPDSLGTKNIQYF. In nucleotides, the CDR3 is TGTGCCAGCAGTCCCGACAGCCTGGGTACCAAAAACATTCAGTACTTC.

The chain carries TRBV5-4 and TRBJ2-6; possibly TRBD2 for D (6 bases). With 4 bases removed from V and 0 bases from J, the gap between germline ends came to 8 bases. The CDR3 runs to 15 residues. Germline loops: CDR1 SGHNT, CDR2 YYREEE (reference sequence). CDR3 amino acids: CASSRRGSGANVLTF. CDR3 sequence (DNA): TGTGCCAGCAGCCGGCGGGGCTCTGGGGCCAACGTCCTGACTTTC.

This clone appeared once. The V and J genes are TRBV27 and TRBJ1-4; D is perhaps TRBD1 (6 bases). Germline loops: CDR1 MNHEY, CDR2 SMNVEV (reference sequence). This CDR3 has 12 amino acids. V dropped 4 bases and J dropped 7 bases, with 7 bases sitting between them. CDR3 amino acids: CASSSRGEKLFF. CDR3 DNA sequence: TGTGCCAGCAGTTCCAGGGGTGAAAAACTGTTTTTT. Full variable domain (missing parts from reference TRBV27 and TRBJ1-4): EAQVTQNPRYLITVTGKKLTVTCSQNMNHEYMSWYRQDPGLGLRQIYYSMNVEVTDKGDVPEGYKVSRKEKRNFPLILESPSPNQTSLYFCASSSRGEKLFFGSGTQLSVL.